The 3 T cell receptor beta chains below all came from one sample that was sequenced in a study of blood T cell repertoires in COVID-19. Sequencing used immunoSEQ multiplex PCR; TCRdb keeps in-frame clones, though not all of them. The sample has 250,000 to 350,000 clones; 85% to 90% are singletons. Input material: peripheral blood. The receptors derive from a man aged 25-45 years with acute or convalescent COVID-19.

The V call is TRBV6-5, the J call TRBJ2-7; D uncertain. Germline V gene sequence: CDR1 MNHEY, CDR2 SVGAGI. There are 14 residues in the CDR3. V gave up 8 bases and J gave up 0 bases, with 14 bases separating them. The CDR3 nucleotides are TGTGCCAGCCTTATCGTGTACAGCTCCTACGAGCAGTACTTC. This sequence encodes CASLIVYSSYEQYF.

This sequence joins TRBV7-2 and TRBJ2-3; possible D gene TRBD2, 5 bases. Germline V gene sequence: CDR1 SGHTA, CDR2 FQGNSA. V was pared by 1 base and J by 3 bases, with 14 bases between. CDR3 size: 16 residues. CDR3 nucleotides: TGTGCCAGCAGCTTAGGGGTGGGAGTTTTTACAGATACGCAGTATTTT. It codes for CASSLGVGVFTDTQYF.

CDR3 DNA: TGTGCCAGCAGTTCCTCTAGCGGGAGGACCTACGAGCAGTACTTC. As protein: CASSSSSGRTYEQYF. This sequence joins TRBV6-6 and TRBJ2-7; 11 bases are shared with TRBD2. The CDR3 has 15 amino acids. Germline CDR1 MNHNY, CDR2 SVGAGI (reference sequence). The junction had 4 bases not matched to a gene; V was cut back by 4 bases and J by 2 bases.